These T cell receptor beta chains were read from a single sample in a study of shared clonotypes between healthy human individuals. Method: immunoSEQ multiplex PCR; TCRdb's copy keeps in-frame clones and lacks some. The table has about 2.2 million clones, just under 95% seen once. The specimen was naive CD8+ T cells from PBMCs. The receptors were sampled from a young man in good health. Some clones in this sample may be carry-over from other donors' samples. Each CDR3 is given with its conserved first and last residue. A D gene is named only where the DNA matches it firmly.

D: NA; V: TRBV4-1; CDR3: CASSPKGVTTNTGELFF
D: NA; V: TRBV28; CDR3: CASSPAGWREKLFF
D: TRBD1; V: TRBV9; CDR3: CASSLQGAPNEQFF
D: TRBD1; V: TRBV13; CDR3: CASGQAAYEQYF
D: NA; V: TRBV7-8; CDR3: CASSPTRGGPTYEQYF
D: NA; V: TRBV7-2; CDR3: CASSLTVRGDEQFF
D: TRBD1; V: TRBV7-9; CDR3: CASSFSGGRTEAFF
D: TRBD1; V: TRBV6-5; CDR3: CASSYPGGIEAFF
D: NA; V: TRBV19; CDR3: CASRWGGQTPGELFF
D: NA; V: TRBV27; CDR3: CASSQGSYNEQFF
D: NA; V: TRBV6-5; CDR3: CASSIGKPPSYEQYF
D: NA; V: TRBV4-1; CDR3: CASSQGSGELFF
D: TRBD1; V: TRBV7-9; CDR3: CASSRQGVGNEQFF
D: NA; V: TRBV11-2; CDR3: CASSDNRVIGEKLFF
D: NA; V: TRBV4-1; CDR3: CASSQVGGADGYTF
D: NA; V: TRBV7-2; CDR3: CASSLSGSLGETQYF
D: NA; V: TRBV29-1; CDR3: CSVLLAKETQYF
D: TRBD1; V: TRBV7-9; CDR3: CASSRGQGNTEAFF
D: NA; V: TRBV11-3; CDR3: CASSLGPEQFF
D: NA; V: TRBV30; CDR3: CAWSAMGGQPQHF
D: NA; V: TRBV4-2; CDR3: CASSQERTLYTEAFF
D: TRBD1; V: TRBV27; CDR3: CASSFAKGQGSGSYEQYF
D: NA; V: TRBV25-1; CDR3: CASAEEQYF
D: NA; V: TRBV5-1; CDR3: CASYPFAEGNTEAFF
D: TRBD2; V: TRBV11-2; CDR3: CASTWGGRASRGEQFF
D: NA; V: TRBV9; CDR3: CASSGPRNEQYF
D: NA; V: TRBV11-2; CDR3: CASSPTRGVYGYTF
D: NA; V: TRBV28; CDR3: CASSLPRVVNTEAFF
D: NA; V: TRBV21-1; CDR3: CATRGVGVQPQHF
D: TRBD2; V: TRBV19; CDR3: CASSLAREGSDEQFF
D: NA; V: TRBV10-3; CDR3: CAISESGLRGRETQYF
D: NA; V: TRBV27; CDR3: CASSYGLAYEQYF
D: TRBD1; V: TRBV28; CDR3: CASSSLLDRGGETQYF
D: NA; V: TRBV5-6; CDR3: CASRDGNSPLHF
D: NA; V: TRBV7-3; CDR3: CASSLTHNEQFF
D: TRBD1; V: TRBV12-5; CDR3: CASGLGTTGTEAFF
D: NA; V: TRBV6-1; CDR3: CASSPRGYEQYF
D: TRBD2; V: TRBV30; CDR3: CAWRGLAGVPGDEQYF
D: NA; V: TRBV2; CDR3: CASSEAATGFEQYF
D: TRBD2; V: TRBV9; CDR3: CASSVGGSLYEQYF
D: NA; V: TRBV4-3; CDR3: CASSQGTVGYEQYF
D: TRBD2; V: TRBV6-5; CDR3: CASSRTSGVNEQFF
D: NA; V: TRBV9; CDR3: CASSPPYSGNTIYF
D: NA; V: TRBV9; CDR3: CASSGGPNSNYGYTF
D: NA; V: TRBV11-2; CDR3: CASSLDPRTVEIAKNIQYF
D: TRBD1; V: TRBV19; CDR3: CASSTGTVNTEAFF
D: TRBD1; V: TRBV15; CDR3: CATSRPRTGANTEAFF
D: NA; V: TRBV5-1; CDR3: CASSLLFGGSAEAYEQYF
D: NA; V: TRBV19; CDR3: CASSRRQDQETQYF
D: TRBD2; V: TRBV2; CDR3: CASSPGLAVQETQYF
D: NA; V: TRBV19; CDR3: CASSTPDMNTEAFF
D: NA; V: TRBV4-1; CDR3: CASSQEGSSLAYGYTF
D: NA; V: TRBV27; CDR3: CASSLYAGYEQYF
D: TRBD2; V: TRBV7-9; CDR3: CASSPLAGSSYEQYF
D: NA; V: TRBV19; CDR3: CASSGREHEAFF
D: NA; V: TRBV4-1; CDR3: CASSVVSGNEQFF
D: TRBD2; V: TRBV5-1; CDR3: CASSPGTSGTYEQYF
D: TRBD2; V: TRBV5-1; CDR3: CASSLGLADPRDDTQYF
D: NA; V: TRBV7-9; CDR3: CASSRGYEQYF